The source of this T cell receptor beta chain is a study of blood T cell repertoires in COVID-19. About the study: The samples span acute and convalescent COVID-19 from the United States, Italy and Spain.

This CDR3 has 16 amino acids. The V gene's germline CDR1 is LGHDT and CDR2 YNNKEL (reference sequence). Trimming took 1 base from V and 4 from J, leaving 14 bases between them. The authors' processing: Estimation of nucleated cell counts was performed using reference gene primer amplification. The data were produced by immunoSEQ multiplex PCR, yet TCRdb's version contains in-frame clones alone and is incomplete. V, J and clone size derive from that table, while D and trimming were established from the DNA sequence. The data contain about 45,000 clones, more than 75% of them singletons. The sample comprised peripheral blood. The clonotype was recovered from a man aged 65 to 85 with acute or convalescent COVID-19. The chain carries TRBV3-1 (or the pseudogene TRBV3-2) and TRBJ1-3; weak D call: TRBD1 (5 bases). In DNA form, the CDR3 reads TGTGCCAGCAGCCAAGGATGGGGCGCGGAAGGAAACACCATATATTTT. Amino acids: CASSQGWGAEGNTIYF.